One T cell receptor beta chain is described in this entry. Germline V gives CDR1 LNHDA, CDR2 SQIVND (reference sequence). V lost 3 bases to trimming and J lost 1 base, with 13 bases between them. The CDR3 consists of 15 residues. Profiled with immunoSEQ multiplex PCR; TCRdb holds only in-frame clones, not every one. Of some 57,000 clones in the sample, just under 90% were seen once. This entry is derived from a study of T cell changes during pregnancy in multiple sclerosis. Sequencing was performed on peripheral blood, taken in the first trimester of pregnancy. V is TRBV19 and J is TRBJ2-7, with D maybe TRBD1 (6 bases). This receptor was identified in a female donor in good health, enrolled as a control in a pregnancy study. CDR3 sequence: CASSIGGEGSYEQYF. The CDR3 DNA sequence: TGTGCCAGTAGTATTGGGGGCGAAGGATCCTACGAGCAGTACTTC.